These T cell receptor beta chains were read from a single sample in a study of shared clonotypes between healthy human individuals. The method was immunoSEQ multiplex PCR; TCRdb's version includes in-frame clones alone and lacks a portion of them. The profile shows about 2.4 million clones, approximately 93% of them singletons. Sequencing used naive CD4+ T cells from PBMCs. The source of these receptors is a man younger than 35 in good health. Some clones in this sample may be carry-over from other donors' samples. Both conserved end residues are part of each CDR3. D genes are given only for firm matches. The size field is filled for only some rows; it gives once, few, many or a size class.

TRBJ1-2 | - | TRBV6-1 | - | CASSEWSRPPGGYGYTF | TGTGCCAGCAGTGAATGGAGTCGCCCCCCTGGGGGGTATGGCTACACCTTC
TRBJ1-5 | - | TRBV6-5 | - | CASSYSGQSNQPQHF | TGTGCCAGCAGTTACTCCGGACAGAGCAATCAGCCCCAGCATTTT
TRBJ2-7 | - | TRBV5-1 | TRBD2 | CASSFSGRLDEQYF | TGCGCCAGCAGCTTTAGCGGGAGGCTGGACGAGCAGTACTTC
TRBJ2-7 | - | TRBV10-3 | TRBD1 | CAIQGQGGSYEQYF | TGTGCCATCCAAGGACAGGGAGGCTCCTACGAGCAGTACTTC
TRBJ1-1 | few | TRBV2 | - | CAGKDLVSTEAFF | TGTGCCGGAAAAGACCTCGTTTCCACTGAAGCTTTCTTT
TRBJ2-5 | - | TRBV7-8 | - | CASSLVNRKETQYF | TGTGCCAGCAGCTTAGTGAACAGGAAAGAGACCCAGTACTTC
TRBJ2-7 | - | TRBV5-4 | TRBD1 | CASSRQGGYEQYF | TGTGCCAGCAGCCGACAGGGGGGCTACGAGCAGTACTTC
TRBJ2-1 | - | TRBV5-1 | TRBD1 | CASKLPRDSSYNEQFF | TGCGCCAGCAAACTCCCCCGGGACAGCTCCTACAATGAGCAGTTCTTC
TRBJ2-5 | - | TRBV5-4 | - | CASSLNSGETQYF | TGTGCCAGCAGCTTGAACAGCGGAGAGACCCAGTACTTC
TRBJ2-1 | - | TRBV7-2 | - | CASSLLAVSSYNEQFF | TGTGCCAGCAGCCTATTAGCGGTTAGCTCCTACAATGAGCAGTTCTTC
TRBJ1-4 | - | TRBV7-9 | TRBD1 | CASSQTGASNEKLFF | TGTGCCAGCAGCCAAACAGGGGCGTCTAATGAAAAACTGTTTTTT
TRBJ1-1 | once | TRBV28 | - | CASSFRGGAAEAFF | TGTGCCAGCAGTTTTCGTGGGGGCGCCGCTGAAGCTTTCTTT
TRBJ1-2 | - | TRBV5-1 | - | CASSLGESFVYGYTF | TGCGCCAGCAGCTTGGGGGAAAGCTTTGTCTATGGCTACACCTTC
TRBJ2-7 | once | TRBV18 | - | CASSPGGLWILSSYEQYF | TGTGCCAGCTCACCAGGGGGACTCTGGATACTTAGCTCCTACGAGCAGTACTTC
TRBJ2-1 | - | TRBV5-6 | TRBD2 | CASRKLAGGYNEQFF | TGTGCCAGCAGAAAACTAGCGGGAGGCTACAATGAGCAGTTCTTC
TRBJ2-3 | - | TRBV5-4 | - | CASSLAGTSTDTQYF | TGTGCCAGCAGCTTGGCGGGGACTAGCACAGATACGCAGTATTTT
TRBJ2-7 | - | TRBV28 | - | CASSSAGGSFYEQYF | TGTGCCAGCAGTTCCGCTGGGGGTTCCTTCTACGAGCAGTACTTC
TRBJ2-7 | - | TRBV28 | - | CASSLSSGPTEQYF | TGTGCCAGCAGTTTAAGTTCTGGCCCCACCGAGCAGTACTTC
TRBJ1-1 | - | TRBV29-1 | TRBD1 | CSVNGQGGVNTEAFF | TGCAGCGTGAACGGACAGGGGGGTGTGAACACTGAAGCTTTCTTT
TRBJ1-2 | - | TRBV28 | - | CASSPRTAPDTNYGYTF | TGTGCCAGCAGCCCCCGGACAGCACCCGACACTAACTATGGCTACACCTTC